The 25 T cell receptor beta chains presented below share a single source sample, sequenced in a study of blood T cell repertoires in COVID-19. Profiled with immunoSEQ multiplex PCR; TCRdb holds only in-frame clones, not every one. The table records a few hundred thousand clones, around 84% of them present only once. The specimen sequenced was PBMCs or T cells enriched from blood (not recorded which). The receptors were sampled from a woman aged 40-49 years with acute COVID-19.

The rearrangement uses TRBV4-2 and TRBJ2-2, with 8 bases aligning to TRBD2. The germline gives CDR1 LGHNA, CDR2 YNFKEQ. Losses at the gene ends were 4 bases for V and 3 bases for J; bases not matched to a gene: 13. This CDR3 is 18 amino acids long. The CDR3 loop is CASSPQGDSGTYTGELFF. CDR3 in DNA: TGTGCCAGCAGCCCCCAGGGTGATAGCGGGACGTACACCGGGGAGCTGTTTTTT.

The chain has TRBV19 and TRBJ1-5; D is perhaps TRBD1 (5 bases). Germline V gene data show CDR1 as LNHDA and CDR2 as SQIVND (reference sequence). V lost 9 bases to trimming and J lost 7 bases, with 34 bases between them. The CDR3 extends over 19 amino acids. CDR3 DNA: TGTGCCAGGATTCGGTTGGACCGGGGGTCTGGGGGGAATGAACAGCCCCAGCATTTT. Protein product: CARIRLDRGSGGNEQPQHF.

The rearrangement uses TRBV5-1 and TRBJ2-7; 8 bases map to TRBD1. Trimming removed 3 bases from V and 1 base from J; junction bases left unmatched: 3. CDR3 size: 14 residues. CDR1 is SGHRS, CDR2 YFSETQ, per germline. As DNA, the CDR3 is TGCGCCAGCAGCTCCCGGGACAGGTCCTACGAGCAGTACTTC. Translated, it gives CASSSRDRSYEQYF.

CDR3 DNA sequence: TGTGCCAGCAGCCCTGGGTCCAGCGAGAACACCGGGGAGCTGTTTTTT. Protein sequence: CASSPGSSENTGELFF. This chain connects TRBV11-3 to TRBJ2-2; D unclear. V lost 5 bases and J lost 1, with 14 bases in between. The length of the CDR3 is 16 residues. The germline V gene encodes CDR1 SGHNT and CDR2 YENEEA.

The chain uses TRBV27 and TRBJ2-7; 8 nucleotides align to TRBD1. Germline-derived CDR1 and CDR2 are MNHEY and SMNVEV (reference sequence). The CDR3 runs to 15 residues. Germline trimming cut 6 bases from V and 2 bases from J; bases unmatched to any gene: 9. CDR3 residues: CASRTGARRPYEQYF. The CDR3 DNA sequence: TGTGCCAGCAGGACAGGGGCCCGACGTCCCTACGAGCAGTACTTC.

The rearrangement uses TRBV2 and TRBJ1-5; TRBD1 aligns across 7 bases. The CDR3 contains 14 residues. Germline V gene data show CDR1 as SNHLY and CDR2 as FYNNEI. V was clipped by 6 bases and J by 4 bases; unmatched bases: 6. Here the CDR3 reads CASSARQGNQPQHF. The DNA for the CDR3 is TGTGCCAGCAGCGCAAGACAGGGTAATCAGCCCCAGCATTTT. Supplemented by reference TRBV2 and TRBJ1-5, the full variable domain reads EPEVTQTPSHQVTQMGQEVILRCVPISNHLYFYWYRQILGQKVEFLVSFYNNEISEKSEIFDDQFSVERPDGSNFTLKIRSTKLEDSAMYFCASSARQGNQPQHFGDGTRLSIL.

This clone was observed at least ten times. This rearrangement joins TRBV5-1 to TRBJ1-1; 7 bases map to TRBD1. CDR3 length: 15 residues. CDR1 is SGHRS, CDR2 YFSETQ, per germline. V lost 4 bases, J lost 5 bases, and 11 bases stayed unmatched. CDR3 sequence: CASSDYRGTSTEAFF. The CDR3 DNA reads TGCGCCAGCAGCGACTACAGGGGTACGTCGACTGAAGCTTTCTTT.

The chain employs TRBV29-1 and TRBJ1-1; D not certain. Deletions cut 0 bases from V and 0 bases from J, with 5 bases between. Germline-derived CDR1 and CDR2 are SQVTM and ANQGSEA. This CDR3 comprises 13 residues. The CDR3 sequence: CSVEERVNTEAFF. The CDR3 region has the DNA TGCAGCGTTGAAGAACGGGTGAACACTGAAGCTTTCTTT.

This chain links TRBV4-1 with TRBJ1-2, with unresolved D. V was trimmed by 0 bases and J by 8 bases, leaving 13 bases between them. The germline V gene encodes CDR1 MGHRA and CDR2 YSYEKL. The CDR3 consists of 14 residues. CDR3 bases: TGCGCCAGCAGCCAAGATGGAACAGCTTGGGGCTACACCTTC. Protein sequence: CASSQDGTAWGYTF.

The V and J genes are TRBV6-4 and TRBJ2-1, with 8 nucleotides matching TRBD2. CDR3 length equals 16 residues. CDR1 and CDR2 from the germline V gene are MRHNA and SNTAGT. V trimming: 3 bases; J trimming: 4 bases; junction bases outside the gene matches: 8. CDR3 residues: CASSERGTSGYNEQFF. Here the CDR3 DNA reads TGTGCCAGCAGTGAACGGGGGACTAGTGGATACAATGAGCAGTTCTTC.

The gene calls are TRBV30 and TRBJ1-4; TRBD1 is a possible D gene (5 bases). Germline CDR1 is GTSNPN and CDR2 is SVGIG (reference sequence). This CDR3 comprises 13 residues. V was clipped by 2 bases and J by 8 bases, with 12 bases between them. The CDR3 region is CAWSRQGGEKLFF. CDR3 bases: TGTGCCTGGAGTCGGCAGGGAGGAGAAAAACTGTTTTTT.

V usage is TRBV21-1 and J usage is TRBJ1-4; the D call TRBD1 from the table was never checked on the DNA. TRBV21-1 has pseudogene status. The CDR3 extends over 13 amino acids. Here the CDR3 reads CASSSRQAEKLFF. The CDR3 nucleotides are TGTGCCAGCAGCAGCCGACAGGCTGAAAAACTGTTTTTT.

In its sample, this clone was seen once. The rearrangement joins TRBV20-1 to TRBJ1-5, with a possible D match to TRBD1 (6 bases). V dropped 3 bases and J dropped 6 bases, with 15 bases sitting between them. The CDR3 runs 14 residues. Germline values: CDR1 DFQATT, CDR2 SNEGSKA (reference sequence). CDR3 nucleotides: TGCAGTGCTAGTCCCACAGGGAGAGGTCAGCCCCAGCATTTT. It codes for CSASPTGRGQPQHF.

This chain links TRBV7-9 with TRBJ2-1; 8 bases are a match to TRBD1. From germline, CDR1 is SEHNR and CDR2 FQNEAQ (reference sequence). The CDR3 loop spans 15 amino acids. The ends lost 5 bases at V and 0 bases at J; junction bases unmatched: 3. CDR3 in amino acids: CASSPDRASYNEQFF. The CDR3 region has the DNA TGTGCCAGCAGCCCGGACAGGGCCTCCTACAATGAGCAGTTCTTC.

The J gene is TRBJ1-1, the V gene TRBV14; D might be TRBD1 (6 bases). Per the germline V gene, CDR1 is SGHDN and CDR2 is FVKESK. V dropped 1 base and J dropped 11 bases, with 17 bases sitting between them. This CDR3 is 14 amino acids long. CDR3 in DNA: TGTGCCAGCAGCCAAGCAGGGGATCGAGCTGTCGCTTTCTTT. It specifies CASSQAGDRAVAFF.

This clone was detected once. The chain uses TRBV28 and TRBJ1-6; D gene ambiguous. Germline values: CDR1 MDHEN, CDR2 SYDVKM. The CDR3 is 14 residues long. The ends were cut back, 2 bases at V and 10 bases at J, with 12 bases in the middle. The CDR3 DNA reads as TGTGCCAGCAGTTTAGGCAGCTCGGGATCACCCCTCCACTTT. The encoded protein is CASSLGSSGSPLHF.

This clone has only a few counts. The CDR3 DNA reads TGTGCCACCAGTGGTAAGGAGAGCTCCTACAATGAGCAGTTCTTC. Encoded protein: CATSGKESSYNEQFF. J is TRBJ2-1 and V is TRBV24-1; D is unclear. Trimming took off 5 bases at V and 0 bases at J, with 10 bases between the two ends. The CDR3 is 15 amino acids. The germline V gene encodes CDR1 KGHDR and CDR2 SFDVKD.

The V gene is TRBV30, the J gene TRBJ2-3, with 8 bases fitting TRBD2. Per germline, CDR1 GTSNPN and CDR2 SVGIG (reference sequence). This CDR3 spans 13 amino acids. Losses at the gene ends were 6 bases for V and 3 bases for J; bases not matched to a gene: 5. The CDR3: CACPRLATDTQYF. Written as DNA, the CDR3 is TGTGCCTGTCCCCGACTAGCGACAGATACGCAGTATTTT.

In nucleotides, the CDR3 is TGTGCCACCAGCAGAGCGGGGAGTCGGGGATACAATGAGCAGTTCTTC. The encoded protein is CATSRAGSRGYNEQFF. V usage is TRBV15 and J usage is TRBJ2-1; D is possibly TRBD2 (5 bases). CDR3 length: 16 amino acids. The germline CDR1 and CDR2 sequences are LNHNV and YYDKDF (reference sequence). V lost 1 base and J lost 4, with 14 bases in between.

This chain links TRBV5-5 with TRBJ2-5; 7 bases agree with TRBD2. CDR3 length: 15 residues. With 4 bases clipped from V and 2 bases from J, the junction kept 8 bases outside the gene matches. Germline V gene lookup returns CDR1 SGHKS and CDR2 YYEKEE (reference sequence). The CDR3 DNA is TGTGCCAGCAGCCCTCTAGCGGCTATTCAAGAGACCCAGTACTTC. Translation gives CASSPLAAIQETQYF.

The gene calls are TRBV19 and TRBJ1-1; 10 bases align to TRBD1. This CDR3 spans 15 amino acids. The germline CDR1 and CDR2 sequences are LNHDA and SQIVND (reference sequence). J was trimmed by 4 bases and V by 4 bases; bases with no gene match: 6. CDR3 protein: CASSKGDRGGTEAFF. The DNA of the CDR3 is TGTGCCAGTAGTAAGGGGGACAGGGGCGGCACTGAAGCTTTCTTT. Full variable domain (remainder filled in from reference TRBV19 and TRBJ1-1): DGGITQSPKYLFRKEGQNVTLSCEQNLNHDAMYWYRQDPGQGLRLIYYSQIVNDFQKGDIAEGYSVSREKKESFPLTVTSAQKNPTAFYLCASSKGDRGGTEAFFGQGTRLTVV.

The genes are TRBV4-2 and TRBJ1-5; 9 nucleotides agree with TRBD1. Germline V gene lookup returns CDR1 LGHNA and CDR2 YNFKEQ. With 1 base clipped from V and 4 bases from J, the junction kept 2 bases outside the gene matches. CDR3 size: 15 residues. The CDR3 DNA follows: TGTGCCAGCAGCCAAGTAGACAGGGGGAATCAGCCCCAGCATTTT. This sequence encodes CASSQVDRGNQPQHF.

This clone has only one observation. The genes are TRBV11-2 and TRBJ1-3; D gene unclear. This CDR3 spans 18 amino acids. Germline lookup yields CDR1 SGHAT and CDR2 FQNNGV. Deletions cut 3 bases from V and 0 bases from J, with 18 bases between. CDR3 amino acids: CASSLYATRTFSGNTIYF. CDR3 sequence (DNA): TGTGCCAGCAGCTTGTACGCGACAAGGACTTTCTCTGGAAACACCATATATTTT.

This chain links TRBV19 with TRBJ2-4; D perhaps matches TRBD1 (6 bases). Trimming stripped 1 base from V and 0 bases from J, with 10 bases between. Germline V gene data show CDR1 as LNHDA and CDR2 as SQIVND (reference sequence). There are 16 residues in the CDR3. The CDR3 nucleotides read TGTGCCAGTAGTATAGGTAGGGGGTTAGCCAAAAACATTCAGTACTTC. This codes for CASSIGRGLAKNIQYF.

The CDR3 reads CASSVPEREGNTGELFF. Here the CDR3 DNA reads TGTGCCAGCAGCGTACCCGAGCGGGAGGGGAACACCGGGGAGCTGTTTTTT. V is TRBV7-3 and J is TRBJ2-2; 10 nucleotides align to TRBD2. This CDR3 is 17 amino acids long. Germline V lookup: CDR1 SGHTA, CDR2 FQGTGA. V trimming: 5 bases; J trimming: 1 base; junction bases outside the gene matches: 7.